This is a list of T cell receptor beta chains from one sample in a study of regulatory T cells in long-lasting Graves disease. Each CDR3 protein gets one entry after TCRdb re-called the reads with MiXCR. The sample records approximately 980 distinct CDR3 sequences, around 90% being singletons. The input for sequencing was peripheral blood mononuclear cells (PBMCs), taken with antithyroid drug treatment, in newly diagnosed or persistent Graves disease (not recorded which). The receptors derive from a man aged 30-40 years with Graves disease. Each CDR3 is given with its conserved first and last residue. D genes are given only for firm matches.

CDR3: CASSESGQGYTEAFF; V: TRBV25-1; J: TRBJ1-1; length: 15; D: NA
CDR3: CASSPLVYSGNTIYF; V: TRBV19; J: TRBJ1-3; length: 15; D: NA
CDR3: CASSFPRAGSTDTQYF; V: TRBV12-3/TRBV12-4; J: TRBJ2-3; length: 16; D: TRBD2
CDR3: CASSPDAGGYEQYF; V: TRBV18; J: TRBJ2-7; length: 14; D: TRBD1
CDR3: CASSRGLAGVVSYNEQFF; V: TRBV7-2; J: TRBJ2-1; length: 18; D: TRBD2
CDR3: CALSGNSNQPQHF; V: TRBV30; J: TRBJ1-5; length: 13; D: NA
CDR3: CASSLQRKGNTIYF; V: TRBV7-9; J: TRBJ1-3; length: 14; D: NA
CDR3: CAGSDRPETQYF; V: TRBV30; J: TRBJ2-5; length: 12; D: NA
CDR3: CASSHRTLENEQFF; V: TRBV12-3/TRBV12-4; J: TRBJ2-1; length: 14; D: NA
CDR3: CSVEAGFLSGANVLTF; V: TRBV29-1; J: TRBJ2-6; length: 16; D: NA
CDR3: CASSLVHSSGSYEQYF; V: TRBV5-6; J: TRBJ2-7; length: 16; D: NA
CDR3: CASSNMMSSYEQYF; V: TRBV7-2; J: TRBJ2-7; length: 14; D: NA
CDR3: CASSMGDGYQPQHF; V: TRBV19; J: TRBJ1-5; length: 14; D: NA
CDR3: CASSLRTGVTGELFF; V: TRBV12-3/TRBV12-4; J: TRBJ2-2; length: 15; D: TRBD1
CDR3: CASRSRGAVTEAFF; V: TRBV12-3/TRBV12-4; J: TRBJ1-1; length: 14; D: NA
CDR3: CSARRHLGDTEAFF; V: TRBV20-1; J: TRBJ1-1; length: 14; D: NA
CDR3: CASSWGPGGRGYTF; V: TRBV27; J: TRBJ1-2; length: 14; D: NA
CDR3: CASSAGELQPQHF; V: TRBV6-4; J: TRBJ1-5; length: 13; D: NA
CDR3: CASSSGTSADTQYF; V: TRBV11-2; J: TRBJ2-3; length: 14; D: TRBD2
CDR3: CASSLEGSTGELFF; V: TRBV11-2; J: TRBJ2-2; length: 14; D: NA
CDR3: CASSQDRTAGDTQYF; V: TRBV4-1; J: TRBJ2-3; length: 15; D: NA
CDR3: CASSLANFPRDTQYF; V: TRBV7-2; J: TRBJ2-3; length: 15; D: NA
CDR3: CASSYSLAGVSEQYF; V: TRBV6-2/TRBV6-3; J: TRBJ2-7; length: 15; D: TRBD2
CDR3: CSVEVRATYEQYF; V: TRBV29-1; J: TRBJ2-7; length: 13; D: NA
CDR3: CASTSGGQPQHF; V: TRBV19; J: TRBJ1-5; length: 12; D: TRBD1
CDR3: CASSQDRNGPQHF; V: TRBV4-2; J: TRBJ1-5; length: 13; D: NA
CDR3: CASSHRRGLNEQFF; V: TRBV3-1; J: TRBJ2-1; length: 14; D: NA
CDR3: CSVIGTSGKVGELFF; V: TRBV29-1; J: TRBJ2-2; length: 15; D: TRBD2
CDR3: CSVVWRGQPEAFF; V: TRBV29-1; J: TRBJ1-1; length: 13; D: TRBD1
CDR3: CASRSYRANQPQHF; V: TRBV6-6; J: TRBJ1-5; length: 14; D: NA
CDR3: CASSSQAGEGVAVTQYF; V: TRBV5-4; J: TRBJ2-5; length: 17; D: NA
CDR3: CACGREWGRSHNEQFF; V: TRBV23-1; J: TRBJ2-1; length: 16; D: NA
CDR3: CASSLSSLNGYTF; V: TRBV7-8; J: TRBJ1-2; length: 13; D: NA
CDR3: CASGLVLAGPSYNEQFF; V: TRBV12-5; J: TRBJ2-1; length: 17; D: TRBD2
CDR3: CASSPPSGSGYTDTQYF; V: TRBV13; J: TRBJ2-3; length: 17; D: NA
CDR3: CASSPTGADTQYF; V: TRBV7-8; J: TRBJ2-3; length: 13; D: NA
CDR3: CASALGGTGGAGANVLTF; V: TRBV5-1; J: TRBJ2-6; length: 18; D: TRBD1
CDR3: CASSFGTSGPDTQYF; V: TRBV11-2; J: TRBJ2-3; length: 15; D: TRBD2
CDR3: CASRRTGQVNTEAFF; V: TRBV6-5; J: TRBJ1-1; length: 15; D: TRBD1
CDR3: CASSPSIQETQYF; V: TRBV3-1; J: TRBJ2-5; length: 13; D: NA
CDR3: CASRGTGYNSPLHF; V: TRBV6-5; J: TRBJ1-6; length: 14; D: TRBD1
CDR3: CASSLGPEQFF; V: TRBV5-1; J: TRBJ2-1; length: 11; D: NA
CDR3: CASSAPGQGTDTQYF; V: TRBV9; J: TRBJ2-3; length: 15; D: TRBD1
CDR3: CASRRTEDGELFF; V: TRBV2; J: TRBJ2-2; length: 13; D: NA
CDR3: CASSLDYSRSYEQYF; V: TRBV11-2; J: TRBJ2-7; length: 15; D: NA
CDR3: CASSYRTPTQDTQYF; V: TRBV27; J: TRBJ2-3; length: 15; D: NA
CDR3: CASSEYTSDGYTF; V: TRBV25-1; J: TRBJ1-2; length: 13; D: NA
CDR3: CASSSVPGQGPYSNQPQHF; V: TRBV6-2/TRBV6-3; J: TRBJ1-5; length: 19; D: TRBD1
CDR3: CATSPRLAGLQETQYF; V: TRBV15; J: TRBJ2-5; length: 16; D: TRBD2
CDR3: CASSLDGQGAREQYF; V: TRBV5-1; J: TRBJ2-7; length: 15; D: TRBD1